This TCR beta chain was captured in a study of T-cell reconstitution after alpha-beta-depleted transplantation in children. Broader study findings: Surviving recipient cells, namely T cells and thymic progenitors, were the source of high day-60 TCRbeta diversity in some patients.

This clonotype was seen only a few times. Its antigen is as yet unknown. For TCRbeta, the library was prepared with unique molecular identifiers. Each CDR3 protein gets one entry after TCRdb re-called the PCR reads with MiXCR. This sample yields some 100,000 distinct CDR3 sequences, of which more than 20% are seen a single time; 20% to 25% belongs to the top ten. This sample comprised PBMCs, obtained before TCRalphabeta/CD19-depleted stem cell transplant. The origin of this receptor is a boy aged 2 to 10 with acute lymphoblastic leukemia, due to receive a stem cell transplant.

In DNA, the CDR3 is TGTGCCAGCACCGAAGGGGCAGCGAACACTGAAGCTTTCTTT. Its translation is CASTEGAANTEAFF. V usage is TRBV6-1 and J usage is TRBJ1-1; D perhaps matches TRBD1 (5 bases). Germline CDR1 reads MNHNS; CDR2 reads SASEGT. The CDR3 totals 14 residues. V lost 7 bases, J lost 1 base, and 13 bases lay in between.